This T cell receptor (beta chain) came from a study of shared clonotypes between healthy human individuals. Produced via immunoSEQ multiplex PCR; TCRdb's table is partial and in-frame only. The sample lists some 790,000 clones; roughly 72% were seen once. The origin of this receptor is a young woman in good health. The sequenced sample consisted of memory CD4+ T cells sorted from blood. Sample subset: CD45RA-negative fraction.

The CDR3 here is CASSQQTVSDTQYF. In nucleotides, the CDR3 is TGTGCCAGCAGCCAACAGACTGTTTCGGATACGCAGTATTTT. The genes are TRBV4-2 and TRBJ2-3; D uncertain. Germline CDR1 is LGHNA and CDR2 is YNFKEQ. This CDR3 region has 14 residues. Between the trimmed V and J ends, which lost 2 bases and 6 bases, there was a span of 12 bases.